The present entry profiles one T cell receptor beta chain with its context. This sample is drawn from a study of blood T cell repertoires in COVID-19. About the study: Samples representing acute and convalescent COVID-19 were sourced from the United States, Italy and Spain. T cells, B-cell-depleted T cells, or PBMCs provided the cDNA or gDNA that served as material.

In the source study's methods: It was from reference gene primer amplification that nucleated cell counts were estimated. Sequencing was performed with immunoSEQ multiplex PCR; in TCRdb, only in-frame clones are kept and a portion is missing. Clone size and V and J calls were adopted from that table, with D and trimming inferred from the DNA. The data contain 70,000 or so clones, roughly 80% of them singletons. The germline V and J ends were trimmed by 5 bases and 3 bases, with 10 bases remaining between them. The CDR3 has 12 residues. Germline V lookup: CDR1 SQVTM, CDR2 ANQGSEA. V is TRBV29-1 and J is TRBJ1-2; TRBD1 is a possible D gene (5 bases). The sequenced sample was peripheral blood. The sequence was collected from a woman aged 80 or over with acute or convalescent COVID-19. Written as DNA, the CDR3 is TGCAGCGTTTCGACAGTATACTATGGCTACACCTTC. Translating gives CSVSTVYYGYTF.